The rows below give T cell receptor beta chains drawn from one sample of a study of blood T cell repertoires in COVID-19. The data were produced by immunoSEQ multiplex PCR, yet TCRdb's version contains in-frame clones alone and is incomplete. The table has 100,000 to 120,000 clones, about four fifths seen once. Sequencing used peripheral blood. These receptors all come from a woman aged 60-75 years with acute or convalescent COVID-19. CDR3s include the opening cysteine and the closing phenylalanine or tryptophan. A D gene is named only where the DNA matches it firmly. Size tells how often a clone was seen (once, few, many) or the class of an expanded clone, and some rows leave it out.

clone_size: few; v_call: TRBV20-1; d_call: NA; j_call: TRBJ1-2; cdr3_aa: CSASLSDYGYTF; cdr3_nt: TGCAGTGCTAGTTTATCGGACTATGGCTACACCTTC
clone_size: NA; v_call: TRBV2; d_call: TRBD2; j_call: TRBJ2-1; cdr3_aa: CASSFEASGGNEQFF; cdr3_nt: TGTGCCAGCAGTTTCGAGGCTAGCGGGGGAAATGAGCAGTTCTTC
clone_size: NA; v_call: TRBV29-1; d_call: NA; j_call: TRBJ2-3; cdr3_aa: CSVDPGRTDTQYF; cdr3_nt: TGCAGCGTTGATCCGGGGAGGACAGATACGCAGTATTTT
clone_size: NA; v_call: TRBV27; d_call: TRBD1; j_call: TRBJ2-5; cdr3_aa: CASRLLTGAGETQYF; cdr3_nt: TGTGCCAGCAGACTATTGACAGGGGCGGGGGAGACCCAGTACTTC
clone_size: NA; v_call: TRBV5-6; d_call: NA; j_call: TRBJ1-5; cdr3_aa: CASSYTGQPQHF; cdr3_nt: TGTGCCAGCAGCTATACAGGTCAGCCCCAGCATTTT
clone_size: NA; v_call: TRBV6-6; d_call: NA; j_call: TRBJ1-5; cdr3_aa: CASSPDGDSNQPQHF; cdr3_nt: TGTGCCAGCAGCCCCGACGGAGATAGCAATCAGCCCCAGCATTTT
clone_size: NA; v_call: TRBV7-9; d_call: TRBD1; j_call: TRBJ1-1; cdr3_aa: CASSFQGVRVTEAFF; cdr3_nt: TGTGCCAGCAGCTTTCAGGGGGTTAGGGTCACTGAAGCTTTCTTT
clone_size: NA; v_call: TRBV7-3; d_call: TRBD2; j_call: TRBJ2-3; cdr3_aa: CASSLTVTSGGNLDTQYF; cdr3_nt: TGTGCCAGCAGCTTAACAGTAACAAGCGGGGGGAACCTAGATACGCAGTATTTT
clone_size: NA; v_call: TRBV10-1; d_call: TRBD1; j_call: TRBJ1-1; cdr3_aa: CASIGQGVPGNTEAFF; cdr3_nt: TGCGCCAGCATTGGTCAGGGGGTCCCTGGGAACACTGAAGCTTTCTTT
clone_size: once; v_call: TRBV12-5; d_call: TRBD1; j_call: TRBJ1-4; cdr3_aa: CASGSPGQGSPREKLFF; cdr3_nt: TGTGCTAGTGGTTCGCCGGGACAGGGAAGTCCAAGAGAAAAACTGTTTTTT
clone_size: NA; v_call: TRBV4-3; d_call: NA; j_call: TRBJ2-7; cdr3_aa: CASSQDGGKNYEQYF; cdr3_nt: TGCGCCAGCAGCCAAGATGGGGGGAAGAACTACGAGCAGTACTTC
clone_size: NA; v_call: TRBV3-1/TRBV3-2; d_call: TRBD1; j_call: TRBJ2-5; cdr3_aa: CASSQRVKTGGYQETQYF; cdr3_nt: TGTGCCAGCAGCCAAAGGGTGAAGACAGGGGGGTACCAAGAGACCCAGTACTTC
clone_size: NA; v_call: TRBV24-1; d_call: TRBD1; j_call: TRBJ1-5; cdr3_aa: CATSDRDGQPQHF; cdr3_nt: TGTGCCACCAGCGACAGGGACGGTCAGCCCCAGCATTTT
clone_size: NA; v_call: TRBV4-2; d_call: TRBD1; j_call: TRBJ1-2; cdr3_aa: CASSQDRGTGYGYTF; cdr3_nt: TGTGCCAGCAGCCAAGACAGGGGGACGGGCTATGGCTACACCTTC
clone_size: NA; v_call: TRBV4-2; d_call: TRBD1; j_call: TRBJ1-3; cdr3_aa: CASSHRDREGNTIYF; cdr3_nt: TGTGCCAGCAGCCATCGGGACAGGGAGGGGAACACCATATATTTT
clone_size: NA; v_call: TRBV28; d_call: NA; j_call: TRBJ1-5; cdr3_aa: CASSFGAAGQPQHF; cdr3_nt: TGTGCCAGCAGTTTTGGGGCGGCGGGGCAGCCCCAGCATTTT
clone_size: NA; v_call: TRBV10-3; d_call: NA; j_call: TRBJ2-3; cdr3_aa: CAISERKVATDTQYF; cdr3_nt: TGTGCCATCAGTGAGCGGAAAGTAGCGACAGATACGCAGTATTTT
clone_size: NA; v_call: TRBV7-2; d_call: NA; j_call: TRBJ2-7; cdr3_aa: CASSLFPGTYEQYF; cdr3_nt: TGTGCCAGCAGCTTATTCCCAGGGACCTACGAGCAGTACTTC
clone_size: NA; v_call: TRBV7-2; d_call: NA; j_call: TRBJ1-1; cdr3_aa: CASSPAGMNTEAFF; cdr3_nt: TGTGCCAGCAGCCCAGCGGGGATGAACACTGAAGCTTTCTTT
clone_size: NA; v_call: TRBV29-1; d_call: TRBD1; j_call: TRBJ2-7; cdr3_aa: CSVVKQGIYEQYF; cdr3_nt: TGCAGCGTTGTCAAACAGGGGATCTACGAGCAGTACTTC
clone_size: few; v_call: TRBV7-9; d_call: TRBD1; j_call: TRBJ1-4; cdr3_aa: CASRSGTGLTNEKLFF; cdr3_nt: TGTGCCAGCAGGAGCGGGACAGGGTTAACTAATGAAAAACTGTTTTTT
clone_size: NA; v_call: TRBV19; d_call: NA; j_call: TRBJ1-1; cdr3_aa: CASSIVGRVVEAFF; cdr3_nt: TGTGCCAGTAGTATAGTCGGCAGGGTGGTTGAAGCTTTCTTT
clone_size: few; v_call: TRBV5-4; d_call: TRBD1; j_call: TRBJ1-2; cdr3_aa: CASSLTGQGHGYTF; cdr3_nt: TGTGCCAGCAGCTTGACGGGACAGGGACATGGCTACACCTTC
clone_size: NA; v_call: TRBV4-3; d_call: TRBD1; j_call: TRBJ2-5; cdr3_aa: CASSPGQGVETQYF; cdr3_nt: TGCGCCAGCAGCCCCGGACAGGGAGTAGAGACCCAGTACTTC
clone_size: NA; v_call: TRBV27; d_call: TRBD2; j_call: TRBJ2-3; cdr3_aa: CASSPMSGGTDTQYF; cdr3_nt: TGTGCCAGCAGTCCCATGAGCGGGGGCACAGATACGCAGTATTTT
clone_size: NA; v_call: TRBV6-6; d_call: NA; j_call: TRBJ2-7; cdr3_aa: CASTRSDGSYEQYF; cdr3_nt: TGTGCCAGCACTAGATCCGACGGGTCCTACGAGCAGTACTTC
clone_size: once; v_call: TRBV2; d_call: NA; j_call: TRBJ1-2; cdr3_aa: CASSEPRLGGYTF; cdr3_nt: TGTGCCAGCAGTGAACCCAGGCTTGGTGGCTACACCTTC
clone_size: NA; v_call: TRBV30; d_call: NA; j_call: TRBJ1-1; cdr3_aa: CAWGDTLLRGWTEAFF; cdr3_nt: TGTGCCTGGGGGGACACCCTGCTAAGGGGGTGGACTGAAGCTTTCTTT
clone_size: NA; v_call: TRBV14; d_call: TRBD1; j_call: TRBJ1-1; cdr3_aa: CASSHTPRQGIWNTEAFF; cdr3_nt: TGTGCCAGCAGCCACACACCAAGACAGGGTATCTGGAACACTGAAGCTTTCTTT
clone_size: few; v_call: TRBV5-6; d_call: TRBD1; j_call: TRBJ1-3; cdr3_aa: CASSGGTASGNTIYF; cdr3_nt: TGTGCCAGCAGCGGCGGGACAGCCTCTGGAAACACCATATATTTT
clone_size: NA; v_call: TRBV2; d_call: NA; j_call: TRBJ2-7; cdr3_aa: CASNRRGFGDYEQYF; cdr3_nt: TGTGCCAGCAACAGAAGGGGGTTCGGGGACTACGAGCAGTACTTC
clone_size: once; v_call: TRBV19; d_call: NA; j_call: TRBJ1-6; cdr3_aa: CASSKGAINSPLHF; cdr3_nt: TGTGCCAGTAGTAAAGGGGCCATCAATTCACCCCTCCACTTT
clone_size: NA; v_call: TRBV9; d_call: NA; j_call: TRBJ1-3; cdr3_aa: CASSAPRGSRTSGNTIYF; cdr3_nt: TGTGCCAGCAGCGCCCCGCGGGGATCGAGGACTTCTGGAAACACCATATATTTT
clone_size: NA; v_call: TRBV9; d_call: TRBD1; j_call: TRBJ1-4; cdr3_aa: CASSIRDRDEKLFF; cdr3_nt: TGTGCCAGCAGCATCCGGGACAGGGATGAAAAACTGTTTTTT
clone_size: NA; v_call: TRBV25-1; d_call: TRBD1; j_call: TRBJ1-2; cdr3_aa: CAGQGDSGGYTF; cdr3_nt: TGTGCCGGACAGGGCGACTCAGGGGGCTACACCTTC
clone_size: once; v_call: TRBV5-1; d_call: TRBD2; j_call: TRBJ2-7; cdr3_aa: CASSLFSGTTYEQYF; cdr3_nt: TGCGCCAGCAGCTTGTTTAGCGGGACAACCTACGAGCAGTACTTC
clone_size: NA; v_call: TRBV9; d_call: TRBD1; j_call: TRBJ1-3; cdr3_aa: CASSVEGDRRRGNTIYF; cdr3_nt: TGTGCCAGCAGCGTAGAGGGGGACAGGAGGAGGGGAAACACCATATATTTT
clone_size: few; v_call: TRBV19; d_call: NA; j_call: TRBJ2-2; cdr3_aa: CASSISGGGGELFF; cdr3_nt: TGTGCCAGTAGTATATCCGGGGGAGGCGGGGAGCTGTTTTTT
clone_size: NA; v_call: TRBV30; d_call: TRBD1; j_call: TRBJ1-6; cdr3_aa: CAWGTGSSPLHF; cdr3_nt: TGTGCCTGGGGGACAGGGAGTTCACCCCTCCACTTT
clone_size: NA; v_call: TRBV6-4; d_call: TRBD1; j_call: TRBJ1-2; cdr3_aa: CASRSTGGEGYTF; cdr3_nt: TGTGCCAGCCGATCGACAGGGGGGGAGGGCTACACCTTC
clone_size: NA; v_call: TRBV10-2; d_call: NA; j_call: TRBJ1-1; cdr3_aa: CASILHLAAEAFF; cdr3_nt: TGCGCCAGCATACTTCACCTCGCGGCTGAAGCTTTCTTT
clone_size: once; v_call: TRBV18; d_call: NA; j_call: TRBJ2-7; cdr3_aa: CASSPSSQVQQYF; cdr3_nt: TGTGCCAGCTCACCATCTTCCCAGGTGCAGCAGTACTTC
clone_size: NA; v_call: TRBV2; d_call: NA; j_call: TRBJ2-5; cdr3_aa: CASARDSGGQETQYF; cdr3_nt: TGTGCCAGTGCCCGGGACTCAGGAGGCCAAGAGACCCAGTACTTC
clone_size: NA; v_call: TRBV5-5; d_call: NA; j_call: TRBJ2-7; cdr3_aa: CASSSAGGYEQYF; cdr3_nt: TGTGCCAGCAGCTCCGCCGGTGGCTACGAGCAGTACTTC
clone_size: NA; v_call: TRBV18; d_call: NA; j_call: TRBJ1-3; cdr3_aa: CASSPGGTSGNTIYF; cdr3_nt: TGTGCCAGCTCACCAGGTGGCACCTCTGGAAACACCATATATTTT
clone_size: NA; v_call: TRBV21-1; d_call: NA; j_call: TRBJ2-1; cdr3_aa: CASSNGQGVDNEQFF; cdr3_nt: TGTGCCAGCAGCAATGGACAGGGGGTCGACAATGAGCAGTTCTTC
clone_size: NA; v_call: TRBV18; d_call: NA; j_call: TRBJ1-5; cdr3_aa: CASSPYRARPRGNQPQHF; cdr3_nt: TGTGCCAGCTCACCGTACAGGGCCCGGCCGAGGGGAAATCAGCCCCAGCATTTT
clone_size: NA; v_call: TRBV5-1; d_call: TRBD1; j_call: TRBJ1-2; cdr3_aa: CASSTNRGLGGYTF; cdr3_nt: TGCGCCAGCAGCACCAACAGGGGGCTCGGTGGCTACACCTTC
clone_size: NA; v_call: TRBV11-2; d_call: NA; j_call: TRBJ2-7; cdr3_aa: CASSLGPTGTTGEQYF; cdr3_nt: TGTGCCAGCAGCTTAGGCCCAACCGGGACAACGGGCGAGCAGTACTTC
clone_size: NA; v_call: TRBV7-3; d_call: NA; j_call: TRBJ2-3; cdr3_aa: CASSSAGVGGTDTQYF; cdr3_nt: TGTGCCAGCAGCTCAGCAGGGGTCGGGGGCACAGATACGCAGTATTTT
clone_size: NA; v_call: TRBV2; d_call: NA; j_call: TRBJ2-5; cdr3_aa: CASSRGAPQETQYF; cdr3_nt: TGTGCCAGCAGCCGGGGGGCCCCCCAAGAGACCCAGTACTTC
clone_size: NA; v_call: TRBV7-2; d_call: TRBD1; j_call: TRBJ2-7; cdr3_aa: CASVSGTGDYEQYF; cdr3_nt: TGTGCCAGCGTTTCCGGGACAGGGGACTACGAGCAGTACTTC
clone_size: NA; v_call: TRBV6-5; d_call: TRBD1; j_call: TRBJ1-3; cdr3_aa: CASGIQGAQGNTIYF; cdr3_nt: TGTGCCAGCGGAATCCAGGGGGCGCAAGGAAACACCATATATTTT
clone_size: NA; v_call: TRBV28; d_call: NA; j_call: TRBJ2-5; cdr3_aa: CASSLVGGETQYF; cdr3_nt: TGTGCCAGCAGTTTAGTGGGCGGGGAGACCCAGTACTTC
clone_size: once; v_call: TRBV11-2; d_call: NA; j_call: TRBJ1-6; cdr3_aa: CASSFQRVRWQGGNSPLHF; cdr3_nt: TGTGCCAGCAGCTTTCAGCGAGTTCGGTGGCAGGGAGGTAATTCACCCCTCCACTTT